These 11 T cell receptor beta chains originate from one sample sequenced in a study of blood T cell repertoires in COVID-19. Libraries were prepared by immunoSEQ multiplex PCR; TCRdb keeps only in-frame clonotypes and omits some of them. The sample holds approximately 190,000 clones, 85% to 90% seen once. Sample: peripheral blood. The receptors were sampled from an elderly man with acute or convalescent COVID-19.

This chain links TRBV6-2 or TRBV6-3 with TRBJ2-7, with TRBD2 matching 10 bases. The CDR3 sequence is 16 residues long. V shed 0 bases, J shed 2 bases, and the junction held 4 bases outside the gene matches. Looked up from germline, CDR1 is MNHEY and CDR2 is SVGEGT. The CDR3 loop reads CASSYSPSGSPYEQYV. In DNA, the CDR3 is TGTGCCAGCAGTTACTCGCCTAGCGGGAGCCCCTACGAGCAGTACGTC.

In DNA, the CDR3 is TGTGCCAGCAGCTCCCGACAGGGCAATTCACCCCTCCACTTT. This translates into CASSSRQGNSPLHF. This rearrangement joins TRBV7-9 to TRBJ1-6; 7 bases map to TRBD1. The germline gives CDR1 SEHNR, CDR2 FQNEAQ (reference sequence). This CDR3 spans 14 amino acids. The junction had 4 bases not matched to a gene; V was cut back by 4 bases and J by 7 bases.

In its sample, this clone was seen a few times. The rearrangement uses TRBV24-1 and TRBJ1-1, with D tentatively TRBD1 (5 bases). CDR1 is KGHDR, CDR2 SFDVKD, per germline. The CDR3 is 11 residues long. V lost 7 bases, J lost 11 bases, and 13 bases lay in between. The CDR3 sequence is CATSRAGEAFF. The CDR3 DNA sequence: TGTGCCACCAGCAGGGCGGGGGAGGCTTTCTTT.

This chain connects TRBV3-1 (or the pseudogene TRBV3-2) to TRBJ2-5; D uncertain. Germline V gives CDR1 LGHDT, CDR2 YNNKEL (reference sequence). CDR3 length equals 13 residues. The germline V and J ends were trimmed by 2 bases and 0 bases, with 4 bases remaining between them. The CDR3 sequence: CASSQSYQETQYF. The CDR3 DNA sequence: TGTGCCAGCAGCCAATCTTACCAAGAGACCCAGTACTTC.

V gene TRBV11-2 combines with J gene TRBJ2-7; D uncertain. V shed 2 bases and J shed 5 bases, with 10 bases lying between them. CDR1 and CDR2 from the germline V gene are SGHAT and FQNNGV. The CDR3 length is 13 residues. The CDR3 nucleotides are TGTGCCAGCAGCTTAAGAGAGAGCGACGAGCAGTACGTC. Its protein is CASSLRESDEQYV.

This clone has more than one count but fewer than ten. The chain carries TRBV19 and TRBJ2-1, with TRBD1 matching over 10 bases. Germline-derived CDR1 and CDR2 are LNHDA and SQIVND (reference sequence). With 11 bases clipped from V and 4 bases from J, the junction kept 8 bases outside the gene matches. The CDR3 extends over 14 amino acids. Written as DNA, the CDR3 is TGTGCCTCCAACCGGGACAGGGGTTACAATGAGCAGTTCTTC. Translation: CASNRDRGYNEQFF.

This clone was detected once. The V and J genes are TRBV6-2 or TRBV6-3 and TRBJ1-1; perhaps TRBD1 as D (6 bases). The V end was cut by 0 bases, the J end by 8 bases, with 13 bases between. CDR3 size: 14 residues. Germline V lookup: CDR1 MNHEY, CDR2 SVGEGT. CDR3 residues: CASSYSITGKEAFF. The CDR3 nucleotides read TGTGCCAGCAGTTACTCGATCACAGGGAAAGAAGCTTTCTTT.

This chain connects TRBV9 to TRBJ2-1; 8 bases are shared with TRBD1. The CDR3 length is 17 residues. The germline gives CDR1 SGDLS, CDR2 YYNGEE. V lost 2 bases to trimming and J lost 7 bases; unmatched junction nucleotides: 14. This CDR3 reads CASSVLDRTGLRNEQFF. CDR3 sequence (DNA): TGTGCCAGCAGCGTTTTAGATCGGACAGGGCTGAGGAATGAGCAGTTCTTC. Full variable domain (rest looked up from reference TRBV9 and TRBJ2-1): DSGVTQTPKHLITATGQRVTLRCSPRSGDLSVYWYQQSLDQGLQFLIQYYNGEERAKGNILERFSAQQFPDLHSELNLSSLELGDSALYFCASSVLDRTGLRNEQFFGPGTRLTVL.

CDR3 sequence reads: CSVVADTYGYTF. The CDR3 DNA is TGCAGCGTTGTGGCAGATACCTATGGCTACACCTTC. The gene calls are TRBV29-1 and TRBJ1-2; no clear D gene. This CDR3 comprises 12 residues. Deletions cut 4 bases from V and 4 bases from J, with 10 bases between. The germline gives CDR1 SQVTM, CDR2 ANQGSEA.

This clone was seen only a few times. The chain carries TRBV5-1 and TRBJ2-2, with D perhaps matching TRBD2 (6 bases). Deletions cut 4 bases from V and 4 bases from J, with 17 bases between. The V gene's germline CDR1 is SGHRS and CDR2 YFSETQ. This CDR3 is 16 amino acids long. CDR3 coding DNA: TGCGCCAGCAGCAGGCTGGGGGGAGTTGGCACCGGGGAGCTGTTTTTT. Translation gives CASSRLGGVGTGELFF.

This CDR3 reads CASSLGAGRGQYV. In nucleotides, the CDR3 is TGTGCCAGCAGCTTAGGGGCAGGGAGGGGGCAGTACGTC. This sequence joins TRBV7-8 and TRBJ2-7, with 7 bases aligning to TRBD2. J gave up 9 bases and V 1 base, and 6 bases lay outside the gene matches. The length of the CDR3 is 13 residues. Germline CDR1 is SGHVS and CDR2 is FQNEAQ.